The sample holds a few counts of the clone carrying this T cell receptor beta chain. This record belongs to a study of response to subunit inactivated influenza vaccine. TCRdb passed the RT-PCR reads through MiXCR, listing each CDR3 protein once. Among 500,000 to 600,000 distinct CDR3 sequences, more than 15% were seen once, and the ten largest hold approximately 3%. V was cut by 0 bases and J by 2 bases, with 8 bases left in between. The germline V gene has CDR1 MNHEY and CDR2 SVGAGI. CDR3 length: 15 residues. The sample here was CD4+ T cells sorted from PBMCs, taken around 2 years after vaccination. The rearrangement uses TRBV6-5 and TRBJ1-5; D is ambiguous. This TCR derives from a man aged 50-75 years who received an inactivated influenza vaccine. CDR3 sequence (DNA): TGTGCCAGCAGTTACTCGGGTTATGGCAATCAGCCCCAGCATTTT. Translation: CASSYSGYGNQPQHF.